Sequencing of this T cell receptor beta chain was carried out in a study of PD-1 blockade in classical Hodgkin lymphoma (dated by TCRdb to 2020 to 2021). General notes on the study: The study used TCR beta sequencing and CyTOF to define a peripheral blood immune signature of response to PD-1 blockade in classical Hodgkin lymphoma.

Genomic DNA was extracted with the Qiagen DNeasy kit from unsorted PBMCs and from negatively selected CD4+ and CD8+ fractions. Using primers that anneal to V and J segments, immunoSEQ multiplex PCR amplified the TCR beta CDR3 regions. A synthetic immune receptor repertoire was used to minimize amplification bias, and remaining bias was computationally removed after sequencing. As for the authors' bioinformatics: Custom Python scripts were used to quantify repertoire diversity as the Shannon entropy index. Unsorted, CD4+ and CD8+ repertoires were examined separately, except in combined analyses, for which CD4+ and CD8+ sequences were merged in silico. TCRdb retrieved this table from immuneACCESS and kept in-frame rearrangements only. Not all clones are present; in checked studies, unresolved V genes account for under half, and no reason is known for the remainder. That table furnishes V, J and clone size, whereas the DNA furnished D and trimming. Here the sample has 25,000 to 35,000 clones; approximately 94% occur a single time. The top ten clones comprise about 2.3% of the sample.

The CDR3 goes from the cysteine to the phenylalanine over 18 residues. Of the read, only the CDR3 DNA is kept; its 54 bases are in frame from base 1. A distance of 21 bases separates the germline ends of V and J, which lose 4 bases and 0 bases respectively. Taken from the germline V gene (reference sequence), the CDR1 and CDR2 loops are SEHNR and FQNEAQ. Results and caveats for the whole study, not just this receptor: Baseline TCR diversity was reported to be lower in newly diagnosed patients than in healthy donors, and even lower in relapsed/refractory patients. The study was restricted to a single clinical trial cohort, and the causes of repertoire differences, possibly disease activity or prior therapy, were left undefined.

This clone was seen only once. The antigen it recognizes is unknown. The sample holds no much larger clone one base away, and base qualities are not on file. Sample time point, as interpreted from the label and publication: newly diagnosed, previously untreated cHL patient sample. As a comparison group for the relapsed/refractory trial patients, PBMCs were sequenced from patients with newly diagnosed, previously untreated classical Hodgkin lymphoma. After peripheral blood was drawn into 8 mL Vacutainer Cell Preparation Tubes, PBMCs were isolated by centrifugation and then cryopreserved. This receptor was identified in a human donor with classical Hodgkin lymphoma. Sequencing input: peripheral blood mononuclear cells (PBMCs). The rearrangement combines TRBV7-9 with TRBJ1-2, with the D gene call left open. The DNA is as follows: TGTGCCAGCAGCTCAAGAGGCATCACCCCCGGGACTAACTATGGCTACACCTTC. It is translated as CASSSRGITPGTNYGYTF.